The rows below give T cell receptor beta chains drawn from one sample of a study of shared T cell receptors in the human thymus. Only in-frame clones appear in the TCRdb table, and some are missing; sequencing was by immunoSEQ multiplex PCR. The sample has hundreds of thousands of clones, approximately 90% seen once; the top ten hold about 0.01%. These data were likewise used in another study, on human thymus T cells.

The specimen sequenced was thymocytes. The receptors were sampled from a boy in the first two years of life with a congenital heart defect. The CDR3 runs from the conserved cysteine through the conserved F or W. Each record gives: J gene, clone size, D gene, V gene, CDR3 DNA, CDR3 protein. A D gene is named only where the DNA matches it firmly. Some rows have no size entry. The others give once, few or many, or a class for an expanded clone.

j_call: TRBJ2-5
clone_size: .
d_call: TRBD1
v_call: TRBV23-1
cdr3_nt: TGCGCCAGCAGTCAACCCACAGGGGGCCGGGAAGAGACCCAGTACTTC
cdr3_aa: CASSQPTGGREETQYF

j_call: TRBJ2-2
clone_size: few
d_call: TRBD2
v_call: TRBV19
cdr3_nt: TGTGCCAGTAGTTCGCGGGAGGTCACCGGGGAGCTGTTTTTT
cdr3_aa: CASSSREVTGELFF

j_call: TRBJ2-5
clone_size: .
d_call: TRBD1
v_call: TRBV14
cdr3_nt: TGTGCCAGCAGCCAAGGAACAGGGGTTTGGAAGACCCAGTACTTC
cdr3_aa: CASSQGTGVWKTQYF

j_call: TRBJ2-2
clone_size: .
d_call: TRBD1
v_call: TRBV5-1
cdr3_nt: TGCGCCAGCAGCTTGGTCCCCAGGGGGATGGGCACCGGGGAGCTGTTTTTT
cdr3_aa: CASSLVPRGMGTGELFF

j_call: TRBJ2-7
clone_size: .
d_call: TRBD1
v_call: TRBV7-2
cdr3_nt: TGTGCCAGCAGCTTAGTAGAGGGACAGACTATCTACGAGCAGTACTTC
cdr3_aa: CASSLVEGQTIYEQYF

j_call: TRBJ2-1
clone_size: .
d_call: .
v_call: TRBV18
cdr3_nt: TGTGCCAGCTCACCAGACTTAGCTACCTACAATGAGCAGTTCTTC
cdr3_aa: CASSPDLATYNEQFF

j_call: TRBJ2-1
clone_size: .
d_call: .
v_call: TRBV2
cdr3_nt: TGTGCCAGCAGTGTACGGGAGTCGGCCTACAATGAGCAGTTCTTC
cdr3_aa: CASSVRESAYNEQFF

j_call: TRBJ1-5
clone_size: .
d_call: .
v_call: TRBV19
cdr3_nt: TGTGCCAGTAGTAGCAGACACAATCAGCCCCAGCATTTT
cdr3_aa: CASSSRHNQPQHF

j_call: TRBJ1-1
clone_size: .
d_call: TRBD1
v_call: TRBV7-6
cdr3_nt: TGTGCCAGCAGCTTAGGAGGGGACAGGGAGAACACTGAAGCTTTCTTT
cdr3_aa: CASSLGGDRENTEAFF

j_call: TRBJ2-7
clone_size: .
d_call: TRBD2
v_call: TRBV6-1
cdr3_nt: TGTGCCAGCAGATCGGGCGGGAGGGTCGACGAGCAGTACTTC
cdr3_aa: CASRSGGRVDEQYF

j_call: TRBJ2-1
clone_size: .
d_call: TRBD1
v_call: TRBV6-4
cdr3_nt: TGTGCCAGCAGTGACTCGGGACAGGGTCTCTACAATGAGCAGTTCTTC
cdr3_aa: CASSDSGQGLYNEQFF

j_call: TRBJ1-2
clone_size: .
d_call: TRBD1
v_call: TRBV5-8
cdr3_nt: TGTGCCAGCAGCTTTGGGGACAGGGGGGGAACTAACTATGGCTACACCTTC
cdr3_aa: CASSFGDRGGTNYGYTF

j_call: TRBJ2-7
clone_size: .
d_call: TRBD2
v_call: TRBV30
cdr3_nt: TGTGCCTGGAGTGTACGGATCCCAGATACTAGCGACTCCTACGAGCAGTACTTC
cdr3_aa: CAWSVRIPDTSDSYEQYF

j_call: TRBJ1-4
clone_size: .
d_call: .
v_call: TRBV2
cdr3_nt: TGTGCCAGCAGTGTTGGGCTGATTCAGGCAACTAATGAAAAACTGTTTTTT
cdr3_aa: CASSVGLIQATNEKLFF

j_call: TRBJ2-2
clone_size: few
d_call: .
v_call: TRBV6-5
cdr3_nt: TGTGCCAGCAGTTACAGGCAGGCCGGGGAGCTGTTTTTT
cdr3_aa: CASSYRQAGELFF

j_call: TRBJ1-2
clone_size: .
d_call: .
v_call: TRBV9
cdr3_nt: TGTGCCAGCAGCGTAGTACAGGAGGGGCTCTATGGCTACACCTTC
cdr3_aa: CASSVVQEGLYGYTF

j_call: TRBJ2-3
clone_size: .
d_call: TRBD2
v_call: TRBV13
cdr3_nt: TGTGCCAGCAGCGGACCGGGGGGAGCCCACCCTAGCACAGATACGCAGTATTTT
cdr3_aa: CASSGPGGAHPSTDTQYF

j_call: TRBJ2-3
clone_size: .
d_call: .
v_call: TRBV30
cdr3_nt: TGTGCCTGGAGAGCCTACCAAATAGCGGAGCCAAGCACAGATACGCAGTATTTT
cdr3_aa: CAWRAYQIAEPSTDTQYF

j_call: TRBJ2-1
clone_size: .
d_call: TRBD2
v_call: TRBV7-3
cdr3_nt: TGTGCCAGCAGCCCGACTAGCCAGAGCTCCTACAATGAGCAGTTCTTC
cdr3_aa: CASSPTSQSSYNEQFF

j_call: TRBJ1-1
clone_size: .
d_call: .
v_call: TRBV27
cdr3_nt: TGTGCCAGCAGTTTATACACCGACACTGAAGCTTTCTTT
cdr3_aa: CASSLYTDTEAFF

j_call: TRBJ2-3
clone_size: .
d_call: TRBD2
v_call: TRBV2
cdr3_nt: TGTGCCAGGAGTTCTAGCGGCTACAGCACAGATACGCAGTATTTT
cdr3_aa: CARSSSGYSTDTQYF

j_call: TRBJ2-7
clone_size: .
d_call: TRBD2
v_call: TRBV27
cdr3_nt: TGTGCCAGCAGAACGACTAGCGGGAGGAAGATAGAGCAGTACTTC
cdr3_aa: CASRTTSGRKIEQYF

j_call: TRBJ2-3
clone_size: .
d_call: TRBD1
v_call: TRBV7-2
cdr3_nt: TGTGCCAGCAGCTTAGCGGGGGACAGAGCGTATACGCAGTATTTT
cdr3_aa: CASSLAGDRAYTQYF

j_call: TRBJ2-5
clone_size: .
d_call: .
v_call: TRBV4-1
cdr3_nt: TGCGCCAGCAGCCAATCGTCGACAGGCAAAGAGACCCAGTACTTC
cdr3_aa: CASSQSSTGKETQYF

j_call: TRBJ2-1
clone_size: .
d_call: .
v_call: TRBV14
cdr3_nt: TGTGCCAGCAGCCGGAAAGGGGGTCACAATGAGCAGTTCTTC
cdr3_aa: CASSRKGGHNEQFF

j_call: TRBJ1-2
clone_size: .
d_call: TRBD1
v_call: TRBV27
cdr3_nt: TGTGCCAGTGGACAGGGGGCTAAAGGCTACACCTTC
cdr3_aa: CASGQGAKGYTF

j_call: TRBJ1-5
clone_size: .
d_call: .
v_call: TRBV28
cdr3_nt: TGTGCCAGCAGTCGCACCCCCGGGGGAAGTCAGCCCCAGCATTTT
cdr3_aa: CASSRTPGGSQPQHF

j_call: TRBJ1-5
clone_size: .
d_call: .
v_call: TRBV5-5
cdr3_nt: TGTGCCAGCAGCGCTACAGGGACGGCAAGTAATCAGCCCCAGCATTTT
cdr3_aa: CASSATGTASNQPQHF

j_call: TRBJ2-7
clone_size: .
d_call: TRBD2
v_call: TRBV4-2
cdr3_nt: TGTGCCAGCAGCCACGGGACTAGCGGGAGTATCTACGAGCAGTACTTC
cdr3_aa: CASSHGTSGSIYEQYF

j_call: TRBJ1-3
clone_size: .
d_call: .
v_call: TRBV7-2
cdr3_nt: TGTGCCAGCAGCTTAGCCCCACTCCAGTCCCGGGACATCGTTCTAACTGGAAACACCATATATTTT
cdr3_aa: CASSLAPLQSRDIVLTGNTIYF

j_call: TRBJ2-2
clone_size: .
d_call: TRBD2
v_call: TRBV15
cdr3_nt: TGTGCCACCAGCTTCCAAGCGGGAGACGGGGAGCTGTTTTTT
cdr3_aa: CATSFQAGDGELFF

j_call: TRBJ2-1
clone_size: .
d_call: TRBD2
v_call: TRBV5-6
cdr3_nt: TGTGCCAGCAGCTTAGGGAGGGGCAATGAGCAGTTCTTC
cdr3_aa: CASSLGRGNEQFF

j_call: TRBJ1-2
clone_size: .
d_call: .
v_call: TRBV7-9
cdr3_nt: TGTGCCAGCAACCCCTCCCCAGGCCATGGCTACACCTTC
cdr3_aa: CASNPSPGHGYTF

j_call: TRBJ2-7
clone_size: .
d_call: .
v_call: TRBV19
cdr3_nt: TGTGCCAGTAGTATTCAGGGCAGGGCCTCCTCCTACGAGCAGTACTTC
cdr3_aa: CASSIQGRASSYEQYF

j_call: TRBJ1-4
clone_size: .
d_call: .
v_call: TRBV4-1
cdr3_nt: TGCGCCAGCAGCCCGGAGGTTAATGAAAAACTGTTTTTT
cdr3_aa: CASSPEVNEKLFF

j_call: TRBJ2-1
clone_size: .
d_call: TRBD2
v_call: TRBV6-5
cdr3_nt: TGTGCCAGCAGTTACTCCCCTAGCGGGAGTAGGGATGAGCAGTTCTTC
cdr3_aa: CASSYSPSGSRDEQFF

j_call: TRBJ1-1
clone_size: .
d_call: .
v_call: TRBV30
cdr3_nt: TGTGCCTGGAGTGGCAGGGATGCTGAAGCTTTCTTT
cdr3_aa: CAWSGRDAEAFF

j_call: TRBJ2-3
clone_size: .
d_call: TRBD2
v_call: TRBV11-1
cdr3_nt: TGTGCCAGCAGCTTAGGAGGAGAGGCTAGCGGAGAGGAGGCAGATACGCAGTATTTT
cdr3_aa: CASSLGGEASGEEADTQYF

j_call: TRBJ2-7
clone_size: .
d_call: TRBD2
v_call: TRBV4-2
cdr3_nt: TGTGCCAGCAGCCAAGATGGAGGGCTAGCGGCCTCCTACGAGCAGTACTTC
cdr3_aa: CASSQDGGLAASYEQYF

j_call: TRBJ1-1
clone_size: .
d_call: .
v_call: TRBV7-3
cdr3_nt: TGTGCCAGCAGCTTCGGGACGGGGGGGAACACTGAAGCTTTCTTT
cdr3_aa: CASSFGTGGNTEAFF

j_call: TRBJ2-7
clone_size: .
d_call: .
v_call: TRBV7-3
cdr3_nt: TGTGCCAGCAGCCCTGAACAGGGTTCCTACGAGCAGTACTTC
cdr3_aa: CASSPEQGSYEQYF

j_call: TRBJ2-7
clone_size: .
d_call: TRBD1
v_call: TRBV7-9
cdr3_nt: TGTGCCAGCAGCTTATGGCCCCAGGGACAGGGTGGCTACGAGCAGTACTTC
cdr3_aa: CASSLWPQGQGGYEQYF

j_call: TRBJ2-7
clone_size: .
d_call: .
v_call: TRBV29-1
cdr3_nt: TGCAGCGTTGGGTCCAGCGGGCCCTCCTACGAGCAGTACTTC
cdr3_aa: CSVGSSGPSYEQYF

j_call: TRBJ1-5
clone_size: .
d_call: TRBD1
v_call: TRBV28
cdr3_nt: TGTGCCAGCAGTCACGGACAGGGTAGGGATCAGCCCCAGCATTTT
cdr3_aa: CASSHGQGRDQPQHF

j_call: TRBJ2-3
clone_size: .
d_call: TRBD2
v_call: TRBV6-4
cdr3_nt: TGTGCCAGCAGTGACCTGACTAGCGGGAGTGATACGCAGTATTTT
cdr3_aa: CASSDLTSGSDTQYF

j_call: TRBJ2-7
clone_size: .
d_call: .
v_call: TRBV7-6
cdr3_nt: TGTGCCAGCAGCTTCGAGGGATCCTACGAGCAGTACTTC
cdr3_aa: CASSFEGSYEQYF

j_call: TRBJ1-5
clone_size: .
d_call: .
v_call: TRBV10-2
cdr3_nt: TGCGCCAGCAGTGATGGGGGGGCGCCAGGCAATCAGCCCCAGCATTTT
cdr3_aa: CASSDGGAPGNQPQHF

j_call: TRBJ2-7
clone_size: once
d_call: TRBD2
v_call: TRBV4-3
cdr3_nt: TGCGCCAGCAGCCAAGATCTGGGCGGACTAGCCTACGAGCAGTACTTC
cdr3_aa: CASSQDLGGLAYEQYF

j_call: TRBJ1-1
clone_size: .
d_call: .
v_call: TRBV7-9
cdr3_nt: TGTGCCAGCAGCTTATTAAAACATCGAACAGGGCCGAGAACTGAAGCTTTCTTT
cdr3_aa: CASSLLKHRTGPRTEAFF

j_call: TRBJ2-1
clone_size: .
d_call: TRBD2
v_call: TRBV28
cdr3_nt: TGTGCCAGCAGTTTAGGGCGACTAGCGGAACACAATGAGCAGTTCTTC
cdr3_aa: CASSLGRLAEHNEQFF

j_call: TRBJ2-5
clone_size: .
d_call: .
v_call: TRBV7-6
cdr3_nt: TGTGCCAGCAGCCCGTCGATGACTCAAGAGACCCAGTACTTC
cdr3_aa: CASSPSMTQETQYF